What follows describes a single T cell receptor (beta chain). This sample stems from a study of blood T cell repertoires in COVID-19. TCRdb's table, derived via immunoSEQ multiplex PCR, lists solely in-frame clones and lacks some. This sample has around 100,000 clones, with about 88% found just once. This CDR3 has 15 amino acids. Germline V gene data show CDR1 as SEHNR and CDR2 as FQNEAQ (reference sequence). The V end was cut by 1 base, the J end by 4 bases, with 13 bases between. The specimen was peripheral blood. The sequence was obtained from a man in his fifties with active or convalescent COVID-19. This chain connects TRBV7-9 to TRBJ1-2; D is unresolved. CDR3 loop: CASSLVSERFYGYTF. The CDR3 DNA follows: TGTGCCAGCAGCTTAGTATCGGAGAGATTCTATGGCTACACCTTC.